Below are 22 T cell receptor beta chains sequenced from a single sample in a study of T cell clonality in common variable immunodeficiency. The method was immunoSEQ multiplex PCR; TCRdb's version includes in-frame clones alone and lacks a portion of them. The table lists 42,000 or so clones, no singletons, with around 1.5% in the top ten. Input material: peripheral blood mononuclear cells. The receptors derive from a person between 18 and 75 years old in good health.

This clone has a handful of counts. The CDR3 goes on 3 residues after the read ends, and that part is filled in from the germline J gene. This sequence joins TRBV2 and TRBJ2-3; weak D call: TRBD2 (5 bases). The CDR3 is 15 amino acids. V shed 3 bases and J shed 0 bases, with 10 bases lying between them. In germline, CDR1 is SNHLY, CDR2 FYNNEI. The CDR3 DNA, read in part, is TGTGCCAGCAGTGAGGAGCGGACTAGCACAGATACG. Its translation is CASSEERTSTDT. The full CDR3 is CASSEERTSTDTQYF. Based on the CDR3 plus reference TRBV2 and TRBJ2-3, the full variable domain is EPEVTQTPSHQVTQMGQEVILRCVPISNHLYFYWYRQILGQKVEFLVSFYNNEISEKSEIFDDQFSVERPDGSNFTLKIRSTKLEDSAMYFCASSEERTSTDTQYFGPGTRLTVL.

In its sample, this clone was seen many times. The CDR3 end falls 3 residues outside the read, so it is completed with the germline J gene. The chain employs TRBV6-4 and TRBJ2-2; the D is unclear. Germline V gives CDR1 MRHNA, CDR2 SNTAGT. Trimming pared 0 bases from V and 5 bases from J, leaving 7 bases between. The CDR3 is 14 amino acids. This CDR3 is CASSDSSRTGELFF. The DNA read from the CDR3 is TGTGCCAGCAGTGACTCGTCTAGGACCGGGGAG.

This clone was seen many times. The sequence runs out 3 residues before the end of the CDR3; the remainder is reconstructed from the germline J gene. The chain combines TRBV28 with TRBJ2-7, with 7 bases identical to TRBD2. CDR3 size: 15 residues. V trimming: 4 bases; J trimming: 2 bases; junction bases outside the gene matches: 8. Germline CDR1 MDHEN, CDR2 SYDVKM. The CDR3 here is CASSSPPSGTYEQYF. CDR3 DNA, as far as it was read: TGTGCCAGCAGTTCTCCCCCCAGCGGGACCTACGAG.

This clone occurred a few times. The read is 3 residues too short to cover the CDR3 end, so that end is filled in from the germline J gene. The chain is built from TRBV30 and TRBJ2-4, with 9 bases identical to TRBD1. The CDR3 is made up of 13 amino acids. CDR1 is GTSNPN, CDR2 SVGIG, per germline (reference sequence). CDR3 DNA, as far as it was read: TGTGCCTGGAGAACAGGGGGCGCTGTTTAT. Residues: CAWRTGGAVY. The complete CDR3 sequence is CAWRTGGAVYQYF.

Ten or more counts support this clone. The read gets to within 3 residues of the CDR3 end, and the germline J gene fills in the rest. The gene calls are TRBV28 and TRBJ2-7; D unclear. Trimming stripped 5 bases from V and 0 bases from J, with 14 bases between. Germline CDR1 reads MDHEN; CDR2 reads SYDVKM. The CDR3 extends over 15 amino acids. Incomplete CDR3 DNA: TGTGCCAGCAGTCCTCCGGGTGCTACCTCCTACGAG. Its protein is CASSPPGATSYE. The full CDR3 protein reads CASSPPGATSYEQYF.

This clone was seen at least ten times. The read ends 3 residues early relative to the CDR3; the germline J gene fills the gap. The V call is TRBV5-1, the J call TRBJ1-6, with 8 bases lining up with TRBD1. There are 15 residues in the CDR3. CDR1 and CDR2 from the germline V gene are SGHRS and YFSETQ. V shed 7 bases and J 7 bases; nucleotides not matched to a gene: 10. The CDR3 sequence: CASAERTGRNSPLHF. The sequenced part of the CDR3 DNA is TGCGCCAGCGCGGAGAGGACAGGGCGGAATTCACCC.

This clone has at least ten counts. The CDR3 sequence is CSARPAGGPHTDTQYF. Partial CDR3 DNA: TGCAGTGCTAGGCCGGCGGGAGGTCCCCACACAGATACG. V usage is TRBV20-1 and J usage is TRBJ2-3; 8 bases are a match to TRBD2. The read ends 3 residues early relative to the CDR3; the germline J gene fills the gap. The trim removed 3 bases at V and 2 bases at J, leaving 10 bases unmatched. The CDR3 is 16 residues long. CDR1 and CDR2 from the germline V gene are DFQATT and SNEGSKA (reference sequence).

This clone was seen ten or more times. Read coverage stops 3 residues before the CDR3 terminus; the germline J gene supplies the remainder. The chain joins TRBV29-1 to TRBJ2-7; 10 nucleotides agree with TRBD2. The germline gives CDR1 SQVTM, CDR2 ANQGSEA. V dropped 0 bases and J dropped 2; count of bases not matched to a gene: 7. This CDR3 comprises 16 residues. The sequenced part of the CDR3 DNA is TGCAGCGTTGAAGATCGTCAGGGACTAGCGCCCTACGAG. This codes for CSVEDRQGLAPYE. The entire CDR3 sequence reads CSVEDRQGLAPYEQYF.

Only a few counts were recorded for this clone. The read finishes 3 residues shy of the CDR3 end, and the germline J gene is used to complete it. The rearrangement links TRBV5-1 to TRBJ2-3; TRBD1 is a possible D gene (6 bases). CDR1 and CDR2 from the germline V gene are SGHRS and YFSETQ. There are 15 residues in the CDR3. V was cut by 4 bases and J by 4 bases, with 16 bases left in between. The chain's CDR3 is CASSLQVGAADTQYF. The sequenced part of the CDR3 DNA is TGCGCCAGCAGCCTGCAGGTGGGGGCTGCAGATACG.

This clone showed up many times. The read terminates 3 residues before the CDR3 end, so the remaining end is supplied by the germline J gene. V and J are TRBV19 and TRBJ2-1, with D possibly TRBD1 on 6 matching bases. Deletions cut 5 bases from V and 8 bases from J, with 19 bases between. CDR1 is LNHDA and CDR2 is SQIVND in the germline V gene (reference sequence). CDR3 length: 15 amino acids. This chain's CDR3 is CASSLSSTGMDEQFF. The CDR3 bases that were read are TGTGCCAGTAGTCTCAGCTCTACAGGGATGGATGAG.

This clone was picked up many times. The read terminates 3 residues before the CDR3 end, so the remaining end is supplied by the germline J gene. The chain is built from TRBV7-2 and TRBJ1-5; tentative D call: TRBD1 (5 bases). The germline V gene encodes CDR1 SGHTA and CDR2 FQGNSA. The CDR3 extends over 15 amino acids. V shed 5 bases and J shed 5 bases, with 16 bases lying between them. The CDR3: CASSEDSGADQPQHF. CDR3 DNA (partial): TGTGCCAGCAGCGAAGACTCTGGGGCCGATCAGCCC.

About this clone: The read falls 3 residues short of the CDR3 end, and the missing part is taken from the germline J gene. The genes are TRBV20-1 and TRBJ2-7; 12 bases align to TRBD1. The V segment lost 3 bases and the J segment 4 bases; nucleotides outside the gene matches: 13. CDR1 and CDR2 (germline): DFQATT, SNEGSKA (reference sequence). This CDR3 is 17 amino acids long. CDR3 DNA, as far as it was read: TGCAGTGCTAGTGCATCAGGCGGGACAGGGGGCTTGTACGAG. This translates into CSASASGGTGGLYE. The whole CDR3 sequence reads CSASASGGTGGLYEQYF.

Ten or more counts support this clone. The CDR3: CSARASNAGEYTGELFF. Incomplete CDR3 DNA: TGCAGTGCCCGTGCTAGCAATGCGGGAGAATACACCGGGGAG. V is TRBV20-1 and J is TRBJ2-2; 7 nucleotides line up with TRBD2. The read terminates 3 residues ahead of where the CDR3 ends, so the germline J gene completes it. This CDR3 has 17 residues. Germline trimming cut 6 bases from V and 3 bases from J; bases unmatched to any gene: 16. Germline values: CDR1 DFQATT, CDR2 SNEGSKA (reference sequence).

This clone was seen only a few times. The read gets to within 3 residues of the CDR3 end, and the germline J gene fills in the rest. The rearrangement uses TRBV6-2 or TRBV6-3 and TRBJ1-2, with a possible D match to TRBD1 (5 bases). This CDR3 contains 17 residues. Germline loops: CDR1 MNHEY, CDR2 SVGEGT. The CDR3 sequence: CASSYPRGSGSSYDYTF. The sequenced part of the CDR3 DNA is TGTGCCAGCAGTTACCCCCGGGGGAGCGGGAGCTCCTACGAC.

This clone was seen many times. The CDR3 is cut off 3 residues early in the read; its end comes from the germline J gene. The V gene is TRBV30, the J gene TRBJ2-2, with D perhaps TRBD1 (5 bases). This CDR3 is built from 14 residues. V was clipped by 0 bases and J by 6 bases, with 11 bases between them. CDR1 and CDR2 from the germline V gene are GTSNPN and SVGIG (reference sequence). The CDR3 sequence: CAWSVQASAGELFF. The part of the CDR3 DNA that was read is TGTGCCTGGAGTGTACAGGCGTCTGCCGGGGAG.

This clone was picked up many times. The read stops 3 residues short of the end of the CDR3; the missing end is completed from the germline J gene. The rearrangement links TRBV29-1 to TRBJ2-4; D uncertain. There are 13 residues in the CDR3. Germline V lookup: CDR1 SQVTM, CDR2 ANQGSEA. Trimming left V 6 bases short and J 8 bases short, with 17 bases between. CDR3 DNA (partial): TGCAGCGTATCCCGATTAAGCTTGGACATT. Translated: CSVSRLSLDI. The complete CDR3 sequence is CSVSRLSLDIQYF.

This clone was recorded many times. The part of the CDR3 DNA that was read is TGCGCCAGCACCACAAGCCCGGCGAAAAGACCAGAGGGGGAA. It is translated as CASTTSPAKRPEGE. The full-length CDR3 reads as CASTTSPAKRPEGEAFF. This chain uses TRBV4-1 with TRBJ1-1; D may be TRBD1 (5 bases). The observed sequence ends 3 residues before the CDR3 terminus, with the missing tail filled in from the germline J gene. The CDR3 extends over 17 amino acids. CDR1 and CDR2 (germline): MGHRA, YSYEKL.

This clone was observed at least ten times. The read ends 3 residues early relative to the CDR3; the germline J gene fills the gap. Other DNA sequences in this sample translate to the same CDR3. The chain recombines TRBV18 with TRBJ2-1, with 11 nucleotides matching TRBD2. Per germline, CDR1 KGHSH and CDR2 LQKENI. The length of the CDR3 is 14 residues. Trimming at V came to 3 bases and at J to 6 bases, leaving 1 base not matched to a gene. CDR3 DNA, as far as it was read: TGTGCCAGCTCACCTGGACTAGCGGGCAATGAG. It codes for CASSPGLAGNE. The complete CDR3 sequence is CASSPGLAGNEQFF.

About this clone itself: The DNA ends 3 residues before the CDR3 does, and the rest of the CDR3 is filled in from the germline J gene. The rearrangement joins TRBV2 to TRBJ1-2, with D perhaps TRBD1 (6 bases). Germline CDR1 and CDR2: SNHLY and FYNNEI. V was shortened by 5 bases and J by 3 bases, with 7 bases between the two germline ends. This CDR3 is 12 amino acids long. The DNA read from the CDR3 is TGTGCCAGCAGTCGACAGGACTATGGC. Encoded protein: CASSRQDYG. The complete CDR3 sequence is CASSRQDYGYTF. The variable domain in full, completed from reference TRBV2 and TRBJ1-2, reads EPEVTQTPSHQVTQMGQEVILRCVPISNHLYFYWYRQILGQKVEFLVSFYNNEISEKSEIFDDQFSVERPDGSNFTLKIRSTKLEDSAMYFCASSRQDYGYTFGSGTRLTVV.

This clone was seen many times. The read stops 3 residues short of the end of the CDR3; the missing end is completed from the germline J gene. The chain joins TRBV7-8 to TRBJ2-4, with a weak D call TRBD2 (7 bases). CDR3 length: 14 amino acids. V gave up 2 bases and J gave up 5 bases, with 10 bases separating them. In germline, CDR1 is SGHVS, CDR2 FQNEAQ. Incomplete CDR3 DNA: TGTGCCAGCAGCTTATACGGGGGGCAAAACATT. It is translated as CASSLYGGQNI. Given in full, the CDR3 is CASSLYGGQNIQYF.

This clone was recorded at least ten times. Read sequence stops 3 residues before the CDR3 end, and the germline J gene provides the missing end. The V gene is TRBV2, the J gene TRBJ1-2; 10 bases are shared with TRBD1. CDR3 length: 13 amino acids. V was clipped by 7 bases and J by 4 bases; unmatched bases: 3. Germline V gene sequence: CDR1 SNHLY, CDR2 FYNNEI. Here the CDR3 reads CASKDRGGYGYTF. The covered CDR3 bases are TGTGCCAGCAAGGACAGGGGGGGCTATGGC.

This clone has ten or more counts. The CDR3 extends 3 residues past the end of the read, so its final part is completed from the germline J gene. The chain is built from TRBV4-2 and TRBJ2-2; D call uncertain. The length of the CDR3 is 16 residues. V shed 1 base and J shed 1 base, with 10 bases lying between them. Germline CDR1 LGHNA, CDR2 YNFKEQ. The CDR3 sequence is CASSQGVDWNTGELFF. The covered CDR3 bases are TGTGCCAGCAGCCAAGGTGTAGACTGGAACACCGGGGAG.